This entry is about one T cell receptor beta chain. Seattle participants joined during active infection and were tracked over time. The data were taken from a study of blood T cell repertoires in COVID-19. Study-wide context: T cells, B-cell-depleted T cells, or PBMCs supplied cDNA or gDNA.

V was clipped by 2 bases and J by 5 bases, with 8 bases between them. The CDR3 totals 13 residues. Source study methods: Amplification from reference gene primers served as the basis for estimated nucleated cell counts. Using immunoSEQ multiplex PCR, the repertoire was profiled, and TCRdb retains in-frame clones only, with some absent. D and trimming were read from the DNA, whereas the V and J calls and clone size are those reported in that table. In the table there are under 450,000 clones, roughly 88% of which are singletons. Sample: peripheral blood. The receptor comes from a woman aged 45-65 years with COVID-19, enrolled during active disease. The V call is TRBV12-3 or TRBV12-4, the J call TRBJ2-3; D gene ambiguous. The CDR3: CASSLFTGDTQYF. In DNA form, the CDR3 reads TGTGCCAGCAGTTTATTCACCGGAGATACGCAGTATTTT.